These 7 T cell receptor beta chains were all obtained from the same sample, sequenced in a study of T-cell memory formation after mild COVID-19. In TCRdb, the 5' RACE reads were re-called with MiXCR into one record per CDR3 protein. The table lists approximately 580,000 distinct CDR3 sequences, about a fifth of them singletons. The sample comprised PBMCs or a T cell subset sorted from them (not recorded which). Source of these receptors: an adult woman who had mild COVID-19 (a few samples of this study predate the infection). Cell type and time point are not known.

This clonotype has more than one count but fewer than ten. The J gene is TRBJ1-4, the V gene TRBV6-5; D gene unclear. In germline, CDR1 is MNHEY, CDR2 SVGAGI. The CDR3 is 13 amino acids. Trimming removed 8 bases from V and 8 bases from J, with 15 bases in between. This CDR3 is CASGLTSGEKLFF. As DNA, the CDR3 is TGTGCCAGCGGGCTGACTTCGGGGGAAAAACTGTTTTTT.

This clonotype was counted between two and nine times. The junction shows a germline mismatch at one end, possibly a read error. The V call is TRBV18, the J call TRBJ1-2, with 10 positions matching TRBD1. The CDR3 is 14 residues long. Germline values: CDR1 KGHSH, CDR2 LQKENI. The CDR3: CASTPGQGVYGYTF. The CDR3 nucleotides are TGTGCCAGCACACCCGGACAGGGGGTCTATGGCTACACCTTC.

This chain links TRBV18 with TRBJ1-1, with D uncertain. The V end was cut by 1 base, the J end by 0 bases, with 9 bases between. The CDR3 has 15 residues. Germline-derived CDR1 and CDR2 are KGHSH and LQKENI. CDR3 residues: CASSPRGGLNTEAFF. The CDR3, as DNA: TGTGCCAGCTCACCACGGGGAGGATTGAACACTGAAGCTTTCTTT.

This chain links TRBV19 with TRBJ2-5; TRBD1 matches at 7 bases. Germline values: CDR1 LNHDA, CDR2 SQIVND (reference sequence). The V segment lost 6 bases and the J segment 5 bases; nucleotides outside the gene matches: 6. The CDR3 contains 13 residues. As DNA, the CDR3 is TGTGCCAGTAGATACAGGGGCGGGGAGACCCAGTACTTC. Residues: CASRYRGGETQYF. Based on the CDR3 plus reference TRBV19 and TRBJ2-5, the full variable domain is DGGITQSPKYLFRKEGQNVTLSCEQNLNHDAMYWYRQDPGQGLRLIYYSQIVNDFQKGDIAEGYSVSREKKESFPLTVTSAQKNPTAFYLCASRYRGGETQYFGPGTRLLVL.

The chain combines TRBV15 with TRBJ2-5; D uncertain. Germline values: CDR1 LNHNV, CDR2 YYDKDF (reference sequence). CDR3 length equals 14 residues. Trimming removed 0 bases from V and 4 bases from J, with 9 bases in between. CDR3 sequence (DNA): TGTGCCACCAGCAGAGACAGAGGTTTAGAGACCCAGTACTTC. This sequence encodes CATSRDRGLETQYF.

The chain recombines TRBV20-1 with TRBJ2-3, with TRBD1 as a possible D gene (6 bases). Trimming shortened V by 4 bases and J by 6 bases, and 14 bases separated the two germline ends. CDR3 length: 13 amino acids. Germline V gene data show CDR1 as DFQATT and CDR2 as SNEGSKA (reference sequence). The CDR3 loop is CSAKPTGLDTQYF. The CDR3 DNA is TGCAGTGCTAAACCGACAGGTTTGGATACGCAGTATTTT.

J is TRBJ2-2 and V is TRBV28; no definite D call. Germline assignment: CDR1 MDHEN and CDR2 SYDVKM. The CDR3 extends over 12 amino acids. V lost 5 bases and J 3 bases, leaving 4 bases between the germline ends. CDR3 sequence (DNA): TGTGCCAGCAGTCCTCACACCGGGGAGCTGTTTTTT. Amino acid sequence: CASSPHTGELFF.